Listed below are T cell receptor beta chains from one sample, sequenced in a study of human T cells and chemical hapten exposure. TCRdb independently ran MiXCR on the RACE reads; one entry per CDR3 protein. This sample has roughly 100,000 distinct CDR3 sequences, with about 34% found just once. Sample: whole blood, taken in connection with sensitization to the hapten diphenylcyclopropenone (DPC). These receptors originate from a man aged 40-50 years with alopecia areata. Some clones in this sample may be carry-over from other donors' samples. The CDR3 runs from the conserved cysteine through the conserved F or W. The order of the fields is V gene, clone size, J gene, D gene, CDR3 protein, CDR3 DNA. A D gene is named only where the DNA matches it firmly. Clone size is not always given. Where it is, it says once, few, many or a class for expanded clones.

V: TRBV5-1
size: few
J: TRBJ2-3
D: NA
CDR3: CASNTAASSTDTQYF
DNA: TGCGCCAGCAATACGGCAGCCTCTAGCACAGATACGCAGTATTTT

V: TRBV5-1
size: few
J: TRBJ2-1
D: TRBD2
CDR3: CASSLVASGEEQFF
DNA: TGCGCCAGCAGCTTGGTGGCTAGCGGTGAGGAGCAGTTCTTC

V: TRBV4-1
size: few
J: TRBJ2-1
D: TRBD2
CDR3: CASSQVGREGRSPYNEQFF
DNA: TGCGCCAGCAGCCAAGTGGGGCGGGAGGGCCGATCCCCCTACAATGAGCAGTTCTTC

V: TRBV18
size: few
J: TRBJ1-2
D: NA
CDR3: CASSPPSGGYTF
DNA: TGTGCCAGCTCACCACCTTCCGGTGGCTACACCTTC

V: TRBV7-2
size: few
J: TRBJ1-4
D: TRBD1
CDR3: CASSSRPGTGAQAEKLFF
DNA: TGTGCCAGCAGCTCACGTCCCGGGACAGGGGCGCAGGCTGAAAAACTGTTTTTT

V: TRBV29-1
size: few
J: TRBJ1-1
D: NA
CDR3: CSVARGYGTEAFF
DNA: TGCAGCGTCGCCCGGGGTTACGGGACTGAAGCTTTCTTT

V: TRBV25-1
size: few
J: TRBJ1-5
D: TRBD1
CDR3: CASSGDRASQPQHF
DNA: TGTGCCAGCAGTGGAGACAGGGCGAGTCAGCCCCAGCATTTT

V: TRBV12-3/TRBV12-4
size: few
J: TRBJ2-4
D: NA
CDR3: CAITPMTKNIQYF
DNA: TGTGCCATTACCCCCATGACCAAAAACATTCAGTACTTC

V: TRBV20-1
size: NA
J: TRBJ2-7
D: TRBD2
CDR3: CSASPGTTPYEQYF
DNA: TGCAGTGCATCTCCCGGGACTACACCCTACGAGCAGTACTTC

V: TRBV27
size: few
J: TRBJ1-5
D: NA
CDR3: CASRGTGEYQPQHF
DNA: TGTGCCAGCAGAGGGACGGGCGAATATCAGCCCCAGCATTTT

V: TRBV18
size: few
J: TRBJ2-5
D: NA
CDR3: CASSPLPSQETQYF
DNA: TGTGCCAGCTCACCATTGCCGAGCCAAGAGACCCAGTACTTC

V: TRBV14
size: NA
J: TRBJ1-1
D: NA
CDR3: CASSQVRGGGEAFF
DNA: TGTGCCAGCAGCCAAGTTCGGGGAGGGGGTGAAGCTTTCTTT

V: TRBV7-2
size: NA
J: TRBJ2-3
D: NA
CDR3: CASSSLRTDTQYF
DNA: TGTGCCAGCAGCTCCCTACGCACAGATACGCAGTATTTT

V: TRBV6-1
size: NA
J: TRBJ1-1
D: TRBD1
CDR3: CASSDQGATTEAFF
DNA: TGTGCCAGCAGTGATCAGGGGGCTACCACTGAAGCTTTCTTT

V: TRBV6-5
size: NA
J: TRBJ1-6
D: NA
CDR3: CASSSLTVYNSPLHF
DNA: TGTGCCAGCAGTTCTTTGACGGTATATAATTCACCCCTCCACTTT

V: TRBV14
size: NA
J: TRBJ2-3
D: NA
CDR3: CASSQVRASTDTQYF
DNA: TGTGCCAGCAGCCAAGTGCGGGCCAGCACAGATACGCAGTATTTT

V: TRBV7-2
size: NA
J: TRBJ2-1
D: TRBD1
CDR3: CASSSQGARDEQFF
DNA: TGTGCCAGCAGCTCACAGGGGGCCCGCGATGAGCAGTTCTTC

V: TRBV14
size: NA
J: TRBJ2-7
D: NA
CDR3: CASSQGSSYEQYF
DNA: TGTGCCAGCAGCCAAGGGAGTTCCTACGAGCAGTACTTC

V: TRBV29-1
size: few
J: TRBJ2-6
D: NA
CDR3: CSVAYGLSEANVLTF
DNA: TGCAGCGTGGCCTACGGTCTCTCTGAGGCCAACGTCCTGACTTTC

V: TRBV7-8
size: few
J: TRBJ1-1
D: TRBD1
CDR3: CASSSSPGQGAVNTEAFF
DNA: TGTGCCAGCAGCTCATCACCGGGACAGGGGGCCGTGAACACTGAAGCTTTCTTT

V: TRBV10-3
size: few
J: TRBJ1-1
D: TRBD1
CDR3: CAIRDRGPGEAFF
DNA: TGTGCCATCAGGGACAGGGGGCCCGGTGAAGCTTTCTTT

V: TRBV7-2
size: NA
J: TRBJ2-1
D: TRBD2
CDR3: CASSLGRWARESEQFF
DNA: TGTGCCAGCAGCTTAGGACGCTGGGCGCGGGAGAGTGAGCAGTTCTTC

V: TRBV7-2
size: NA
J: TRBJ2-5
D: NA
CDR3: CASSLRPTGEETQYF
DNA: TGTGCCAGCAGCTTAAGGCCGACGGGCGAAGAGACCCAGTACTTC

V: TRBV19
size: few
J: TRBJ2-1
D: NA
CDR3: CASSRTGTHSEQFF
DNA: TGTGCCAGTAGTCGCACCGGGACCCATTCTGAGCAGTTCTTC

V: TRBV6-2/TRBV6-3
size: NA
J: TRBJ2-3
D: NA
CDR3: CASSTGAGTDTQYF
DNA: TGTGCCAGCAGTACGGGAGCGGGCACAGATACGCAGTATTTT

V: TRBV6-2/TRBV6-3
size: few
J: TRBJ2-6
D: NA
CDR3: CASSFRVSGANVLTF
DNA: TGTGCCAGCAGTTTTCGAGTCTCTGGGGCCAACGTCCTGACTTTC

V: TRBV5-6
size: NA
J: TRBJ2-5
D: NA
CDR3: CASSLVGSVETQYF
DNA: TGTGCCAGCAGCTTGGTCGGGAGCGTAGAGACCCAGTACTTC

V: TRBV10-3
size: NA
J: TRBJ2-5
D: TRBD2
CDR3: CAISLAGATETQYF
DNA: TGTGCCATCAGTCTAGCGGGAGCGACGGAGACCCAGTACTTC

V: TRBV29-1
size: NA
J: TRBJ1-2
D: NA
CDR3: CSVESKGAGYGYTF
DNA: TGCAGCGTTGAGTCGAAGGGCGCGGGGTATGGCTACACCTTC